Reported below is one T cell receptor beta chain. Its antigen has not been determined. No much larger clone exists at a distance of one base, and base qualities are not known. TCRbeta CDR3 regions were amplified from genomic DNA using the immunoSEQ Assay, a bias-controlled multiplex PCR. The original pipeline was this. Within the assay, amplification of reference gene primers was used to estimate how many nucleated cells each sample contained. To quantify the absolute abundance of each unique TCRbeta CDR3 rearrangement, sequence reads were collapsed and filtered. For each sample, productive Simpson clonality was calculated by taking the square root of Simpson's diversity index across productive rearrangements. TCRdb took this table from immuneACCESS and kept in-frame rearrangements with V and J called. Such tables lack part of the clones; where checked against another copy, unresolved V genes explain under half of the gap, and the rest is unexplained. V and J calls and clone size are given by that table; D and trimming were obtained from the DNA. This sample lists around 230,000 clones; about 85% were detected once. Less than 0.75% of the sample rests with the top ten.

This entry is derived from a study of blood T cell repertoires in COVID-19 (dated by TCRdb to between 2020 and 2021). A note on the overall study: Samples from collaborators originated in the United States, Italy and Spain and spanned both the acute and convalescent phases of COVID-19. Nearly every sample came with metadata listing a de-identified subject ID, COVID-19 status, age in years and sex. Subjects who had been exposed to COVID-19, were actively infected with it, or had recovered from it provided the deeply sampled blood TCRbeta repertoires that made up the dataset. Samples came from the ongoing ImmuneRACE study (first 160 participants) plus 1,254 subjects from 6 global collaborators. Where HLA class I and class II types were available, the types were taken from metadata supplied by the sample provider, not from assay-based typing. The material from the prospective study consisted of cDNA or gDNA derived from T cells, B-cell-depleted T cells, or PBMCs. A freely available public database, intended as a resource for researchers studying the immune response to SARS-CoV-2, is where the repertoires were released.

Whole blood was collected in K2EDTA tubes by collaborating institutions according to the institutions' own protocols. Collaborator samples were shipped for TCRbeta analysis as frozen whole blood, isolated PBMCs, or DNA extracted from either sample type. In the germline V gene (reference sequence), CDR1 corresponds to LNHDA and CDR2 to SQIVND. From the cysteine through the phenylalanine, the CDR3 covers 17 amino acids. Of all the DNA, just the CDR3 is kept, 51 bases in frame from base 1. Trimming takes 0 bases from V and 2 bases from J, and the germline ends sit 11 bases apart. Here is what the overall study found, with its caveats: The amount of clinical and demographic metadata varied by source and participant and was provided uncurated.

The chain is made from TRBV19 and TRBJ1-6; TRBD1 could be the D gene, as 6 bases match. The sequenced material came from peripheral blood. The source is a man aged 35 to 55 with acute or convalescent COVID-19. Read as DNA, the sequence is TGTGCCAGTAGTATAGACAGGGGCCAAACCTATAATTCACCCCTCCACTTT. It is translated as CASSIDRGQTYNSPLHF.